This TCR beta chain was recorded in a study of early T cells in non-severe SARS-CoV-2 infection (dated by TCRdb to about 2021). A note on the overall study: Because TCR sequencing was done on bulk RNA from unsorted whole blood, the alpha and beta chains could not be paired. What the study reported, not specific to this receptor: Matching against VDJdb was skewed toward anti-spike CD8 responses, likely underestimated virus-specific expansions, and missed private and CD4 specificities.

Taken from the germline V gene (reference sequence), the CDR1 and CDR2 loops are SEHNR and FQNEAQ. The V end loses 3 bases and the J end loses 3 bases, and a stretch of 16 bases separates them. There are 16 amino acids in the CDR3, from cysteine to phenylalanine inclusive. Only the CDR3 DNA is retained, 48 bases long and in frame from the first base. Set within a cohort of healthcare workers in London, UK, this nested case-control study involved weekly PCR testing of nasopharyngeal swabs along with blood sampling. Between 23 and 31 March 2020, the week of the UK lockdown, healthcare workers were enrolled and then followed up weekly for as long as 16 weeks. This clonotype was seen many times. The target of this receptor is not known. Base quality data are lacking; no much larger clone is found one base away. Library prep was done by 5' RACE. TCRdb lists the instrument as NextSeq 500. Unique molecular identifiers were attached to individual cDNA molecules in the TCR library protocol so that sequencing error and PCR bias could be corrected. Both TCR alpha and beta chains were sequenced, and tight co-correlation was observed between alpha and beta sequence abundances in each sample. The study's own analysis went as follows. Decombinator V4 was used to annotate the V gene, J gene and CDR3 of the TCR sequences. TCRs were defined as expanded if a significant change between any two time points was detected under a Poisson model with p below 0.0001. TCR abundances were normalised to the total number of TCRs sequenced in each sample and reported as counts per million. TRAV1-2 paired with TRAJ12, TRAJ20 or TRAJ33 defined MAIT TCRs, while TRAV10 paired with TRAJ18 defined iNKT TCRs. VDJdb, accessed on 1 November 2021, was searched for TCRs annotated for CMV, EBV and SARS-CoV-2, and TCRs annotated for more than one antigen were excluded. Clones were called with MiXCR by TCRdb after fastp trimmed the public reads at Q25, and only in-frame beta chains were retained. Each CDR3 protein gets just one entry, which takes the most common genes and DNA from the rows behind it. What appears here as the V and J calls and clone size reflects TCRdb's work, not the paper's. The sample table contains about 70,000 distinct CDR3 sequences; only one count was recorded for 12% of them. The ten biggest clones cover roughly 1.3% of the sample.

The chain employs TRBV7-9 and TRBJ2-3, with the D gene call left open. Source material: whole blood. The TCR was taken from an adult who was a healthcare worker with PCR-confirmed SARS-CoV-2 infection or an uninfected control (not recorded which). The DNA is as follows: TGTGCCAGCAGCTTCGAAGTGGCAGAAAGAACAGATACGCAGTATTTT. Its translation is CASSFEVAERTDTQYF.